This T cell receptor beta chain emerged from a study of human T cells and chemical hapten exposure (dated by TCRdb to the early 2020s). A note on the overall study: Libraries were pooled for sequencing, and variation in per-sample TCR yields was attributed mainly to small differences in library volumes within the pool. The study tracked peripheral blood TCR repertoire changes in vivo during primary and secondary sensitization to the hapten diphenylcyclopropenone (DPC) in alopecia patients. Both TCR alpha and TCR beta chains were sequenced from each blood RNA sample. General conclusions and limits of the study: The number of TCRs above 1 in 1000 frequency did not change with DPC sensitization; there was no evidence of global repertoire structure alterations. After repeated subsampling, changes were observed in the strength of the expansion versus patch-test correlation and in the threshold at which the correlation became significant.

This specimen's time point label, interpreted: healthy volunteer bleed at 2 weeks. Total RNA was extracted from unfractionated whole blood that had been collected in Tempus Blood RNA tubes. Five healthy volunteers served as TCR sequencing controls and were bled at day 0, 2 weeks and 6 weeks. Preparation of the library involved RACE. Sequencing relied on a NextSeq 500. During library preparation, unique molecular identifiers were attached to individual cDNA molecules so that TCRs could be counted quantitatively and reproducibly. Processing in the source paper ran as follows. A median of around 100,000 TCRs per sample was observed, with a range of about 20,000 to 750,000. V, J and CDR3 annotation of the TCR reads was performed with the Decombinator software suite. To make PS versus PT1 abundance plots, every sample was subsampled to the same number of TCRs (28,000). TCRs were defined as expanded if absent before sensitization and observed at least eight times at the 2-week time point. In TCRdb, the public reads were trimmed at Q25 with fastp and aligned with MiXCR, with productive beta chains retained. Every entry covers one CDR3 protein and lists the most common genes and DNA from its rows. The V and J calls shown here were made by TCRdb, not taken from the authors' results. The sample table lists about 130,000 distinct CDR3 sequences, approximately 9.1% of them with a count of one. 1.5% to 2% of the sample is held by the ten biggest clonotypes.

With respect to this clonotype: Its antigen is unknown. No base quality values were provided; no much bigger clone lies one nucleotide off.

Relative to germline, V is missing 5 bases and J is missing 2 bases, with 9 bases of the junction outside any gene match. Based on the germline V gene (reference sequence), the CDR1 and CDR2 sequences are MNHEY and SMNVEV. The CDR3, cysteine through phenylalanine, is 16 amino acids long. Just CDR3 DNA is preserved here, 48 bases in frame from base 1. The rearrangement joined TRBV27 to TRBJ2-1; the junction holds 7 bases that match TRBD2. This receptor was taken from a male donor in good health. Some clones in this sample may be carry-over from other donors' samples. Sequenced material: whole blood. Read as DNA, the sequence is TGTGCCAGCAGTCGAGTAGCGACTAGCCCCTACAATGAGCAGTTCTTC. Translated, it reads CASSRVATSPYNEQFF.